These 22 T cell receptor beta chains originate from one sample sequenced in a study of regulatory T cells in long-lasting Graves disease. TCR beta libraries were built with iRepertoire HTBI primers and Arm-PCR of CDR3 regions. TCRdb passed the multiplex PCR reads through MiXCR, listing each CDR3 protein once. The table lists roughly 380,000 distinct CDR3 sequences, roughly a sixth of them singletons, with about 32% in the top ten. Stated time point: newly diagnosed GD, antithyroid drugs for less than 3 months. PBMCs were the source of the RNA used for TCR sequencing. These records were also assigned to another study, of T cells in Graves' hyperthyroidism and ophthalmopathy.

The sample consisted of peripheral blood mononuclear cells (PBMCs), taken at new diagnosis, from a patient treated with antithyroid drugs. The receptors were sampled from a man aged 35 to 55 with Graves disease.

This clonotype was counted at least ten times. The J gene is TRBJ2-1, the V gene TRBV6-1; the match to TRBD2 covers 11 bases. This CDR3 comprises 15 residues. Germline V gene sequence: CDR1 MNHNS, CDR2 SASEGT. V was pared by 6 bases and J by 2 bases, with 3 bases of the junction left unmatched. The CDR3 DNA reads TGTGCCAGCAGCTTTAGCGGGGGGGCCTACAATGAGCAGTTCTTC. This gives the protein CASSFSGGAYNEQFF.

At least ten counts were recorded for this clonotype. V usage is TRBV7-9 and J usage is TRBJ2-1; the D is unclear. The germline V and J ends were trimmed by 1 base and 7 bases, with 5 bases remaining between them. This CDR3 comprises 12 residues. The germline gives CDR1 SEHNR, CDR2 FQNEAQ (reference sequence). CDR3 residues: CASSLVENEQFF. CDR3 coding DNA: TGTGCCAGCAGCTTAGTGGAGAATGAGCAGTTCTTC.

Many counts were recorded for this clonotype. The chain joins TRBV3-1 to TRBJ2-7; 9 positions match TRBD2. The V gene's germline CDR1 is LGHDT and CDR2 YNNKEL (reference sequence). The J segment lost 0 bases and the V segment lost 3 bases, leaving 9 bases of the junction unmatched. CDR3 length equals 17 residues. DNA for the CDR3: TGTGCCAGCAGCCAGTACTTAGCGGGGGCCCTCTCCTACGAGCAGTACTTC. Residues: CASSQYLAGALSYEQYF.

The table lists this clonotype with many counts. This sequence joins TRBV19 and TRBJ1-5; 9 bases are a match to TRBD1. V was clipped by 3 bases and J by 3 bases; unmatched bases: 9. In germline, CDR1 is LNHDA, CDR2 SQIVND (reference sequence). This CDR3 spans 17 amino acids. The DNA for the CDR3 is TGTGCCAGTAGTATGATCGACAGGGGGGGAAACAATCAGCCCCAGCATTTT. This translates into CASSMIDRGGNNQPQHF. Supplemented by reference TRBV19 and TRBJ1-5, the full variable domain reads DGGITQSPKYLFRKEGQNVTLSCEQNLNHDAMYWYRQDPGQGLRLIYYSQIVNDFQKGDIAEGYSVSREKKESFPLTVTSAQKNPTAFYLCASSMIDRGGNNQPQHFGDGTRLSIL.

This clonotype was counted many times. The chain is built from TRBV7-2 and TRBJ2-7; 7 bases are a match to TRBD1. The J segment lost 6 bases and the V segment lost 0 bases, leaving 5 bases of the junction unmatched. This CDR3 spans 14 amino acids. Germline CDR1 SGHTA, CDR2 FQGNSA. The CDR3 DNA follows: TGTGCCAGCAGCTTAGCGACAGGGAAGTCCGAGCAGTACTTC. Its translation: CASSLATGKSEQYF. Filled out from reference TRBV7-2 and TRBJ2-7, the complete variable domain reads GAGVSQSPSNKVTEKGKDVELRCDPISGHTALYWYRQSLGQGLEFLIYFQGNSAPDKSGLPSDRFSAERTGGSVSTLTIQRTQQEDSAVYLCASSLATGKSEQYFGPGTRLTVT.

This chain joins TRBV4-2 and TRBJ1-1; D possibly corresponds to TRBD1 (6 bases). Trimming pared 0 bases from V and 5 bases from J, leaving 10 bases between. The CDR3 runs 14 residues. CDR1 is LGHNA, CDR2 YNFKEQ, per germline. DNA for the CDR3: TGTGCCAGCAGCCAAGAGGGACATGCTACTGAAGCTTTCTTT. Translated: CASSQEGHATEAFF.

This clonotype was observed many times. This chain uses TRBV27 with TRBJ1-1, with D possibly being TRBD1 (6 bases). Looked up from germline, CDR1 is MNHEY and CDR2 is SMNVEV (reference sequence). The CDR3 covers 14 residues. The V gene lost 8 bases and the J gene lost 0 bases, with 13 bases spanning the gap. The CDR3, as DNA: TGTGCCAGCGGCCGTGGGGGCCTGAACACTGAAGCTTTCTTT. Translating gives CASGRGGLNTEAFF.

This clonotype was detected a few times. The chain carries TRBV28 and TRBJ1-1; D is perhaps TRBD1 (6 bases). Per the germline V gene, CDR1 is MDHEN and CDR2 is SYDVKM. The CDR3 is 14 amino acids. The V and J ends lost 6 bases and 3 bases respectively, with 14 bases between them. As DNA, the CDR3 is TGTGCCAGCAGACCCTCAGGGGTTGACACTGAAGCTTTCTTT. Protein product: CASRPSGVDTEAFF. The full variable domain, rest sourced from reference TRBV28 and TRBJ1-1, is DVKVTQSSRYLVKRTGEKVFLECVQDMDHENMFWYRQDPGLGLRLIYFSYDVKMKEKGDIPEGYSVSREKKERFSLILESASTNQTSMYLCASRPSGVDTEAFFGQGTRLTVV.

The sample holds one count of this clonotype. This chain joins TRBV5-1 and TRBJ1-6, with D possibly being TRBD1 (5 bases). The CDR3 is made up of 16 amino acids. V was cut by 4 bases and J by 10 bases, with 21 bases left in between. CDR1 is SGHRS, CDR2 YFSETQ, per germline. DNA of the CDR3: TGCGCCAGCAGCCCAGTCTCGGGGGGATGGATATCACCCCTCCACTTT. Translation gives CASSPVSGGWISPLHF.

This clonotype was counted many times. The rearrangement joins TRBV11-3 to TRBJ1-3; D remains unclear. Germline lookup yields CDR1 SGHNT and CDR2 YENEEA. There are 13 residues in the CDR3. V dropped 0 bases and J dropped 5 bases, with 5 bases sitting between them. The CDR3 DNA sequence: TGTGCCAGCAGCTTAGACAGCAGAAACACCATATATTTT. It yields the protein CASSLDSRNTIYF.

This clonotype has a count of ten or more. The J gene is TRBJ1-1, the V gene TRBV5-1; D is undetermined. The CDR3 loop spans 16 amino acids. The V gene lost 0 bases and the J gene lost 4 bases, with 16 bases spanning the gap. Germline CDR1 SGHRS, CDR2 YFSETQ. CDR3 protein: CASSLVGSSLLTEAFF. CDR3 coding DNA: TGCGCCAGCAGCTTGGTCGGGAGTTCCCTTCTCACTGAAGCTTTCTTT.

This clonotype was seen repeatedly, ten times or more. The chain employs TRBV20-1 and TRBJ2-5; D not certain. The CDR3 extends over 12 amino acids. Germline CDR1 and CDR2: DFQATT and SNEGSKA (reference sequence). The V gene lost 3 bases and the J gene lost 5 bases, with 10 bases spanning the gap. The CDR3 DNA follows: TGCAGTGCTAGCCTAGTGCGGGAGACCCAGTACTTC. Amino acid sequence: CSASLVRETQYF.

This clonotype was recorded many times. The V call is TRBV30, the J call TRBJ1-3; the D gene is possibly TRBD1 (5 bases). CDR1 is GTSNPN and CDR2 is SVGIG in the germline V gene (reference sequence). V shed 0 bases and J shed 0 bases, with 6 bases lying between them. The CDR3 runs 14 residues. CDR3 nucleotide sequence: TGTGCCTGGAGTGTACAGGTCTCTGGAAACACCATATATTTT. This encodes CAWSVQVSGNTIYF.

This clonotype turned up a few times. The chain links TRBV9 to TRBJ1-6; D is ambiguous. The ends were cut back, 4 bases at V and 10 bases at J, with 18 bases in the middle. CDR1 and CDR2 (germline): SGDLS, YYNGEE. The CDR3 is made up of 15 amino acids. CDR3 protein: CASSSTEGGGSPLHF. The CDR3 nucleotides read TGTGCCAGCAGCTCAACAGAGGGCGGTGGATCACCCCTCCACTTT.

This rearrangement joins TRBV5-5 to TRBJ1-1; D gene unclear. Trimming shortened V by 0 bases and J by 4 bases, and 10 bases separated the two germline ends. The CDR3 has 14 amino acids. Per germline, CDR1 SGHKS and CDR2 YYEKEE (reference sequence). DNA for the CDR3: TGTGCCAGCAGCTTGGTGGGTCGGGGCACTGAAGCTTTCTTT. This translates into CASSLVGRGTEAFF.

This clonotype was counted between two and nine times. This chain joins TRBV7-9 and TRBJ1-2, with a tentative D call TRBD1 (6 bases). CDR1 is SEHNR, CDR2 FQNEAQ, per germline (reference sequence). The CDR3 is 14 residues long. The V and J ends lost 5 bases and 2 bases respectively, with 12 bases between them. The CDR3 spells CASSTLGQNYGYTF. The CDR3, as DNA: TGTGCCAGCAGCACGCTTGGACAGAACTATGGCTACACCTTC.

This clonotype appeared a few times. V is TRBV7-2 and J is TRBJ2-7; a weak D match, TRBD2 (5 bases). The germline V and J ends were trimmed by 1 base and 5 bases, with 15 bases remaining between them. This CDR3 comprises 15 residues. Germline CDR1 SGHTA, CDR2 FQGNSA. CDR3 in DNA: TGTGCCAGCAGCTTAGTATCGGGGAACGTCCACGAGCAGTACTTC. As protein: CASSLVSGNVHEQYF.

This clonotype has at least ten counts. The J gene is TRBJ2-1, the V gene TRBV2; 7 positions match TRBD2. The CDR3 spans 11 residues. Germline CDR1 SNHLY, CDR2 FYNNEI. The V segment lost 4 bases and the J segment 15 bases; nucleotides outside the gene matches: 6. The CDR3 nucleotides read TGTGCCAGCAGTGGACTAGCACTCCGGTTCTTC. The encoded protein is CASSGLALRFF.

At least ten counts were recorded for this clonotype. This sequence joins TRBV6-5 and TRBJ2-3; 7 bases align to TRBD2. The length of the CDR3 is 16 residues. V trimming: 0 bases; J trimming: 4 bases; junction bases outside the gene matches: 7. From germline, CDR1 is MNHEY and CDR2 SVGAGI. CDR3 sequence (DNA): TGTGCCAGCAGTTACTCGCAGGCTAGCGGCCCAGATACGCAGTATTTT. Amino acids: CASSYSQASGPDTQYF.

This clonotype was counted at least ten times. V and J are TRBV5-1 and TRBJ2-1; D unresolved. CDR1 SGHRS and CDR2 YFSETQ come from the germline V gene. The CDR3 runs to 12 residues. V was trimmed by 3 bases and J by 8 bases, leaving 9 bases between them. The CDR3 bases are TGCGCCAGCAGCTCGGGTTATTATGAGCAGTTCTTC. Encoded protein: CASSSGYYEQFF. Full variable domain (outside the CDR3, taken from reference TRBV5-1 and TRBJ2-1): KAGVTQTPRYLIKTRGQQVTLSCSPISGHRSVSWYQQTPGQGLQFLFEYFSETQRNKGNFPGRFSGRQFSNSRSEMNVSTLELGDSALYLCASSSGYYEQFFGPGTRLTVL.

Ten or more counts support this clonotype. V and J are TRBV2 and TRBJ2-3; 8 nucleotides agree with TRBD2. CDR3 size: 13 residues. J lost 13 bases, V lost 5 bases, and 11 bases had no gene match. CDR1 is SNHLY, CDR2 FYNNEI, per germline. The CDR3 bases are TGTGCCAGCAGTCCGGTGGTCGGGGGGGCTAAGTATTTT. Its protein product is CASSPVVGGAKYF.

There are a few counts of this clonotype. The rearrangement joins TRBV6-2 or TRBV6-3 to TRBJ2-5; D gene unclear. V lost 5 bases to trimming and J lost 4 bases, with 20 bases between them. This CDR3 contains 16 residues. The germline gives CDR1 MNHEY, CDR2 SVGEGT. The CDR3 region has the DNA TGTGCCAGCAGTGCACCTAGGTCCCTTGAACGAGAGACCCAGTACTTC. This encodes CASSAPRSLERETQYF.